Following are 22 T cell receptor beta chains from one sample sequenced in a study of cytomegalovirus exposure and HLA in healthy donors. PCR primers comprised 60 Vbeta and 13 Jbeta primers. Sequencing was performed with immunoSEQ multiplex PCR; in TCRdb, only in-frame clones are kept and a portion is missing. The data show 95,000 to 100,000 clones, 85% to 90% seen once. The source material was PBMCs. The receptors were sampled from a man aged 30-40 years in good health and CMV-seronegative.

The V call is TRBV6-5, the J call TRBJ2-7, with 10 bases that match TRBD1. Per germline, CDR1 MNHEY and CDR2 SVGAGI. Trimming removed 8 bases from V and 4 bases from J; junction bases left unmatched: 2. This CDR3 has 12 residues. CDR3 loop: CASGQGGYEQYF. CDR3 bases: TGTGCCAGCGGACAGGGGGGGTACGAGCAGTACTTC.

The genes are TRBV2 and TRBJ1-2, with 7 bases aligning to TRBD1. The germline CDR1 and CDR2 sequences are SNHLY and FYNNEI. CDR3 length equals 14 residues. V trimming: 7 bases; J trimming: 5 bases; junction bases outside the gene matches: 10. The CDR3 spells CASTTGLSPYGYTF. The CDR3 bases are TGTGCCAGCACGACAGGGCTGAGCCCTTATGGCTACACCTTC.

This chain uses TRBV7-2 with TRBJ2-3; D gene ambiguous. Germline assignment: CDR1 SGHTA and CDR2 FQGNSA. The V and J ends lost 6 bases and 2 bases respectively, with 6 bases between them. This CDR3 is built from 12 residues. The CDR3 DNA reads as TGTGCCAGCAGTCCTTCCACAGATACGCAGTATTTT. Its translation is CASSPSTDTQYF.

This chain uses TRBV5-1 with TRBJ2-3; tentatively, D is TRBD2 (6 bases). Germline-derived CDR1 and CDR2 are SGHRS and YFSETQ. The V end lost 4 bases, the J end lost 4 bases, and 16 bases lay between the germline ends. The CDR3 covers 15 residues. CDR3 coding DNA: TGCGCCAGCAGCCCAGGGACTCCTAGTTCAGATACGCAGTATTTT. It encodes CASSPGTPSSDTQYF.

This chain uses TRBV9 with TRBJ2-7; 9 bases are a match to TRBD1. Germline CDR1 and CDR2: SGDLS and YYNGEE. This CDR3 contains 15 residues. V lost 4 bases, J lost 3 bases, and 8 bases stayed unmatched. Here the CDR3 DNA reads TGTGCCAGCAGCATAGCACAGGGGGCGAGCTACGAGCAGTACTTC. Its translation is CASSIAQGASYEQYF.

The DNA for the CDR3 is TGTGCCAGCAGTTTCCGGGACCAGGGGTTCCACGAGCAGTACTTC. This codes for CASSFRDQGFHEQYF. This chain uses TRBV6-1 with TRBJ2-7; D might be TRBD1 (6 bases). Germline V lookup: CDR1 MNHNS, CDR2 SASEGT. V lost 5 bases to trimming and J lost 5 bases, with 19 bases between them. CDR3 length: 15 amino acids.

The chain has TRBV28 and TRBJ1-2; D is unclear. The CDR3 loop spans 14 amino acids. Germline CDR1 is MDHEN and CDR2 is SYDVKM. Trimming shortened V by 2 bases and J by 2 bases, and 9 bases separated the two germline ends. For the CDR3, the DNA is TGTGCCAGCAGTTTAACAAGAAACAACTATGGCTACACCTTC. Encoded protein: CASSLTRNNYGYTF.

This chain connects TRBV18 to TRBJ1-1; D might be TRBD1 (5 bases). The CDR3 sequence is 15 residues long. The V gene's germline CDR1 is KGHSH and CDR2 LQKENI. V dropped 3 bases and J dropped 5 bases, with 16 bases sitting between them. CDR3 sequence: CASSPSGGRGTEAFF. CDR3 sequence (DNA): TGTGCCAGCTCACCCAGCGGGGGACGAGGGACTGAAGCTTTCTTT.

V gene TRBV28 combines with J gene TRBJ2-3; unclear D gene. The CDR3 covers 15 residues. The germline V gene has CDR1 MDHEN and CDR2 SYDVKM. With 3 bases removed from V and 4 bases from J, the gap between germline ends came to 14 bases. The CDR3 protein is CASSFSPGLSDTQYF. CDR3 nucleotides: TGTGCCAGCAGTTTTTCCCCAGGCCTGTCAGATACGCAGTATTTT. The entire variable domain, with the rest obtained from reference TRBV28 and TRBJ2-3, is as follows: DVKVTQSSRYLVKRTGEKVFLECVQDMDHENMFWYRQDPGLGLRLIYFSYDVKMKEKGDIPEGYSVSREKKERFSLILESASTNQTSMYLCASSFSPGLSDTQYFGPGTRLTVL.

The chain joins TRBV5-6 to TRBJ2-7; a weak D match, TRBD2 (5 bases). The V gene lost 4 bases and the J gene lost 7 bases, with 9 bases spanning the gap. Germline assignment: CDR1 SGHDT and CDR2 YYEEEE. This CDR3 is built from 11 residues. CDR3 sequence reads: CASSTRMEQYF. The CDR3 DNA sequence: TGTGCCAGCAGCACTAGAATGGAGCAGTACTTC.

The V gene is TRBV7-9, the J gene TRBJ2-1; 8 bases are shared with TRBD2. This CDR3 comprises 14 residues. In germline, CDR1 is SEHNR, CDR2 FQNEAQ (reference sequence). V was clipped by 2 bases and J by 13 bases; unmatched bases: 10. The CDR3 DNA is TGTGCCAGCAGCTTACAAGCGGGGGACGGGCCCCAGTTCTTC. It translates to CASSLQAGDGPQFF.

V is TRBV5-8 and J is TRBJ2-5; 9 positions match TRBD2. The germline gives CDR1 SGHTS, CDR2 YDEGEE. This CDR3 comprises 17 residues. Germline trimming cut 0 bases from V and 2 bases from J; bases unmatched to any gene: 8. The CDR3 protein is CASSLEVASGEQETQYF. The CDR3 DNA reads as TGTGCCAGCAGCTTGGAAGTGGCTAGCGGGGAACAAGAGACCCAGTACTTC.

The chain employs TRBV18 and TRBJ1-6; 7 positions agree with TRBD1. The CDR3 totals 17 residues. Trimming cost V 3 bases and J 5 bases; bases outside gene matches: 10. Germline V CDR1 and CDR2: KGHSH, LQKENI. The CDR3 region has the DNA TGTGCCAGCTCACCCATTCCGGGACAGCTTCATAATTCACCCCTCCACTTT. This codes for CASSPIPGQLHNSPLHF.

This CDR3 is CASSTRDPGELFF. CDR3 bases: TGTGCCAGCAGTACTAGAGATCCCGGGGAGCTGTTTTTT. The chain links TRBV9 to TRBJ2-2; possible D gene TRBD2, 5 bases. This CDR3 region has 13 residues. Germline-derived CDR1 and CDR2 are SGDLS and YYNGEE. V shed 5 bases and J shed 6 bases, with 11 bases lying between them. The variable domain in full, with the rest retrieved from reference TRBV9 and TRBJ2-2, is DSGVTQTPKHLITATGQRVTLRCSPRSGDLSVYWYQQSLDQGLQFLIQYYNGEERAKGNILERFSAQQFPDLHSELNLSSLELGDSALYFCASSTRDPGELFFGEGSRLTVL.

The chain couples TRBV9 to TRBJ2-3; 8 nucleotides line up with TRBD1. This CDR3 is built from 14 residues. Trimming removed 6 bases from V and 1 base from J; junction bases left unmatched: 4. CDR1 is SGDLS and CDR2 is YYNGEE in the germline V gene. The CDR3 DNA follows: TGTGCCAGCAACAGGGGGAGCGGCACAGATACGCAGTATTTT. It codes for CASNRGSGTDTQYF.

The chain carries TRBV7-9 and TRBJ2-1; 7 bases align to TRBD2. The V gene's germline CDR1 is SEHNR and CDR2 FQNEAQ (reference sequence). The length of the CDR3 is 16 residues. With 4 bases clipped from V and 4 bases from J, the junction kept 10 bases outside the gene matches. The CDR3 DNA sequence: TGTGCCAGCAGCTCCCCCGGACTAGAGGTATACAATGAGCAGTTCTTC. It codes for CASSSPGLEVYNEQFF.

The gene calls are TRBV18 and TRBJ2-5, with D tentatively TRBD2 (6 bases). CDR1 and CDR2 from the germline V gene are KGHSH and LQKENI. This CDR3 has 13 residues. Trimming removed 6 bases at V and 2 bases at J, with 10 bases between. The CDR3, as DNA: TGTGCCAGCTCCTCCGGGGGACAAGAGACCCAGTACTTC. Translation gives CASSSGGQETQYF.

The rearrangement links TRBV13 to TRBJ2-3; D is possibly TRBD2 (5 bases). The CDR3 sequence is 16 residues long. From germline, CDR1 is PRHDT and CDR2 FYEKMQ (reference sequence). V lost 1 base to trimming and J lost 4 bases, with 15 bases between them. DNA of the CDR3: TGTGCCAGCAGCTTAGAGTCTAGGAGGTTCCCAGATACGCAGTATTTT. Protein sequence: CASSLESRRFPDTQYF.

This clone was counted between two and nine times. This CDR3 reads CASSVRAGVSGANVLTF. CDR3 bases: TGTGCCAGCAGTGTACGAGCGGGAGTATCCGGGGCCAACGTCCTGACTTTC. The chain has TRBV2 and TRBJ2-6, with 8 bases lining up with TRBD2. After removal of 4 bases from V and 4 bases from J, the junction contained 9 bases not matched to a gene. The CDR3 length is 17 residues. Germline V gene lookup returns CDR1 SNHLY and CDR2 FYNNEI. Drawing the rest from reference TRBV2 and TRBJ2-6, the complete variable domain is EPEVTQTPSHQVTQMGQEVILRCVPISNHLYFYWYRQILGQKVEFLVSFYNNEISEKSEIFDDQFSVERPDGSNFTLKIRSTKLEDSAMYFCASSVRAGVSGANVLTFGAGSRLTVL.

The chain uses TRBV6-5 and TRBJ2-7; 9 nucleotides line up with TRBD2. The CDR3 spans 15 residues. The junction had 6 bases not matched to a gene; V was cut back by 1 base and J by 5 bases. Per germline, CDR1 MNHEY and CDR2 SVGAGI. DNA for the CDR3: TGTGCCAGCAGTTACTGGCGGGGGGGCCTCAACGAGCAGTACTTC. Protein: CASSYWRGGLNEQYF.

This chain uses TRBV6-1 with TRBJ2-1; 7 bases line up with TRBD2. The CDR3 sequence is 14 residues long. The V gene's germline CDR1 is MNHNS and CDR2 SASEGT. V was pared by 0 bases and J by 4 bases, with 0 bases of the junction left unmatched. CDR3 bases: TGTGCCAGCAGTGAAGCGGGGGGGTACAATGAGCAGTTCTTC. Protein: CASSEAGGYNEQFF.

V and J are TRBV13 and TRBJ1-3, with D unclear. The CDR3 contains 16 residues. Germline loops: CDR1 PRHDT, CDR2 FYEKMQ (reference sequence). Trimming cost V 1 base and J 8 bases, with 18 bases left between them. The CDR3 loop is CASSLVSFGRQHTIYF. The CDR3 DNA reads TGTGCCAGCAGCTTAGTTTCGTTTGGGAGGCAGCACACCATATATTTT. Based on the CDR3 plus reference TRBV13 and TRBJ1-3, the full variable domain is AAGVIQSPRHLIKEKRETATLKCYPIPRHDTVYWYQQGPGQDPQFLISFYEKMQSDKGSIPDRFSAQQFSDYHSELNMSSLELGDSALYFCASSLVSFGRQHTIYFGEGSWLTVV.